These 30 T cell receptor beta chains share one sample of origin, sequenced in a study of blood T cell repertoires in COVID-19. Method: immunoSEQ multiplex PCR; TCRdb's copy keeps in-frame clones and lacks some. The data show approximately 270,000 clones, approximately 84% seen once. What was sequenced was peripheral blood. These receptors originate from a person between 65 and 79 years old with COVID-19, enrolled during active disease.

The rearrangement uses TRBV28 and TRBJ2-4; 10 bases align to TRBD2. The V and J ends lost 4 bases and 8 bases, in that order; junction bases with no gene match: 5. This CDR3 has 14 amino acids. Per the germline V gene, CDR1 is MDHEN and CDR2 is SYDVKM. For the CDR3, the DNA is TGTGCCAGCAGTTCGGTCAGCGGGAGGGACATTCAGTACTTC. Its translation is CASSSVSGRDIQYF.

J is TRBJ2-7 and V is TRBV19, with 10 bases aligning to TRBD2. Unmatched junction bases numbered 14, after V lost 3 bases and J lost 3 bases. The V gene's germline CDR1 is LNHDA and CDR2 SQIVND (reference sequence). The CDR3 has 18 amino acids. The CDR3 loop reads CASSMGIFRTSGNYEQYF. The DNA of the CDR3 is TGTGCCAGTAGTATGGGTATCTTCCGGACTAGCGGAAACTACGAGCAGTACTTC.

The chain is built from TRBV6-6 and TRBJ2-1; a possible D gene is TRBD1 (5 bases). In germline, CDR1 is MNHNY, CDR2 SVGAGI (reference sequence). This CDR3 spans 15 amino acids. V was trimmed by 4 bases and J by 0 bases, leaving 10 bases between them. The chain's CDR3 is CASSSIGASYNEQFF. The CDR3 nucleotides are TGTGCCAGCAGTTCAATAGGGGCCTCCTACAATGAGCAGTTCTTC.

The chain employs TRBV5-1 and TRBJ1-1; 8 bases align to TRBD1. CDR1 and CDR2 (germline): SGHRS, YFSETQ. V was clipped by 0 bases and J by 3 bases; unmatched bases: 7. The CDR3 runs 16 residues. Written as DNA, the CDR3 is TGCGCCAGCAGCTTGGCCGGGACAGGATGGGACACTGAAGCTTTCTTT. It codes for CASSLAGTGWDTEAFF.

V usage is TRBV12-5 and J usage is TRBJ2-2, with 7 nucleotides matching TRBD2. This CDR3 has 16 amino acids. From germline, CDR1 is LGHNT and CDR2 FRNRAP. J was trimmed by 3 bases and V by 1 base; bases with no gene match: 5. CDR3 nucleotides: TGTGCTAGTGGTTTGGGGACTAGTCTCGACACCGGGGAGCTGTTTTTT. Its protein product is CASGLGTSLDTGELFF.

CDR3 sequence: CASSWGVGTAASEQYF. In DNA form, the CDR3 reads TGTGCCAGCAGCTGGGGAGTTGGGACAGCCGCCTCCGAGCAGTACTTC. The chain links TRBV5-6 to TRBJ2-7; 7 bases are shared with TRBD1. V dropped 3 bases and J dropped 6; count of bases not matched to a gene: 15. Germline CDR1 and CDR2: SGHDT and YYEEEE. This CDR3 has 16 amino acids.

The rearrangement links TRBV19 to TRBJ2-1; 16 bases line up with TRBD2. The CDR3 is made up of 19 amino acids. V shed 3 bases, J shed 2 bases, and the junction held 7 bases outside the gene matches. Germline lookup yields CDR1 LNHDA and CDR2 SQIVND (reference sequence). CDR3: CASSMAGTSGRAAYNEQFF. The CDR3 bases are TGTGCCAGTAGTATGGCCGGGACTAGCGGGAGGGCCGCCTACAATGAGCAGTTCTTC.

The chain couples TRBV11-1 to TRBJ2-1; 16 positions match TRBD2. V was pared by 5 bases and J by 10 bases, with 8 bases of the junction left unmatched. This CDR3 has 16 amino acids. Germline-derived CDR1 and CDR2 are SGHAT and FQDESV (reference sequence). The CDR3 DNA sequence: TGTGCCAGCAGCCCGATACCGGGACTAGCGGGAGGGGAGCAGTTCTTC. Encoded protein: CASSPIPGLAGGEQFF.

The rearrangement joins TRBV6-5 to TRBJ2-7; D possibly corresponds to TRBD1 (7 bases). This CDR3 has 13 amino acids. Germline V gives CDR1 MNHEY, CDR2 SVGAGI. V lost 6 bases and J lost 4, with 13 bases in between. This CDR3 reads CASRAGQPYEQYF. In DNA, the CDR3 is TGTGCCAGCAGGGCGGGACAGCCATACGAGCAGTACTTC.

The chain joins TRBV4-1 to TRBJ2-2; 8 bases match TRBD2. Trimming at V came to 0 bases and at J to 0 bases, leaving 9 bases not matched to a gene. The CDR3 is made up of 19 amino acids. In germline, CDR1 is MGHRA, CDR2 YSYEKL. The CDR3 spells CASSQDPGGPPPNTGELFF. The CDR3 DNA follows: TGCGCCAGCAGCCAAGACCCGGGGGGGCCTCCCCCGAACACCGGGGAGCTGTTTTTT.

This chain's CDR3 is CASSLTGYNEQFF. For the CDR3, the DNA is TGTGCCAGCAGCTTGACAGGCTACAATGAGCAGTTCTTC. V and J are TRBV5-4 and TRBJ2-1; possible D gene TRBD1, 5 bases. Germline V gene data show CDR1 as SGHNT and CDR2 as YYREEE (reference sequence). This CDR3 is built from 13 residues. V was clipped by 1 base and J by 3 bases, with 5 bases between them.

Here the CDR3 DNA reads TGTGCCAGCAGCCATGCGGACAGGGCAGATACGCAGTATTTT. Protein sequence: CASSHADRADTQYF. V gene TRBV3-1 (or the pseudogene TRBV3-2) combines with J gene TRBJ2-3, with 8 nucleotides matching TRBD1. V gave up 3 bases and J gave up 4 bases; unmatched junction bases: 3. Germline V lookup: CDR1 LGHDT, CDR2 YNNKEL (reference sequence). The CDR3 covers 14 residues.

The gene calls are TRBV3-1 (or the pseudogene TRBV3-2) and TRBJ1-2; 8 bases are shared with TRBD1. Losses at the gene ends were 7 bases for V and 5 bases for J; bases not matched to a gene: 12. In germline, CDR1 is LGHDT, CDR2 YNNKEL (reference sequence). This CDR3 is built from 15 residues. The CDR3 DNA is TGTGCCAGCATTCCCCCGGGACAGGTCGTTTATGGCTACACCTTC. It translates to CASIPPGQVVYGYTF.

The chain couples TRBV7-9 to TRBJ2-1; possibly TRBD2 for D (5 bases). CDR1 and CDR2 (germline): SEHNR, FQNEAQ (reference sequence). V was clipped by 5 bases and J by 1 base, with 18 bases between them. This CDR3 has 17 amino acids. CDR3 protein: CASSPPTGGGSYNEQFF. The CDR3, as DNA: TGTGCCAGCAGCCCCCCCACCGGAGGCGGATCCTACAATGAGCAGTTCTTC.

This sequence joins TRBV7-2 and TRBJ2-3; 8 nucleotides match TRBD2. Germline V lookup: CDR1 SGHTA, CDR2 FQGNSA. Trimming removed 1 base from V and 4 bases from J; junction bases left unmatched: 4. The CDR3 runs 15 residues. CDR3 bases: TGTGCCAGCAGCTTAGATAGCGGGGTGGCAGATACGCAGTATTTT. Its protein is CASSLDSGVADTQYF.

The gene calls are TRBV29-1 and TRBJ1-4; 8 bases fit TRBD1. Losses at the gene ends were 4 bases for V and 7 bases for J; bases not matched to a gene: 5. The CDR3 sequence is 13 residues long. The germline V gene encodes CDR1 SQVTM and CDR2 ANQGSEA. Here the CDR3 DNA reads TGCAGCGTTGGCCGGGACAGGACTGAAAAACTGTTTTTT. This gives the protein CSVGRDRTEKLFF.

This chain joins TRBV7-2 and TRBJ1-5, with 7 bases lining up with TRBD1. The CDR3 is 16 amino acids. J was trimmed by 3 bases and V by 1 base; bases with no gene match: 6. The germline V gene has CDR1 SGHTA and CDR2 FQGNSA. CDR3 in amino acids: CASSLEGQYNNQPQHF. In DNA form, the CDR3 reads TGTGCCAGCAGCTTAGAGGGACAGTACAACAATCAGCCCCAGCATTTT.

This clone has only a few counts. The genes are TRBV7-8 and TRBJ2-5; 7 bases are a match to TRBD1. V lost 1 base, J lost 7 bases, and 6 bases stayed unmatched. This CDR3 spans 14 amino acids. Germline V gene sequence: CDR1 SGHVS, CDR2 FQNEAQ. The CDR3 region is CASSLGTGDGTQYF. The DNA of the CDR3 is TGTGCCAGCAGCTTAGGGACAGGCGATGGGACCCAGTACTTC.

In its sample, this clone was seen once. Here the CDR3 reads CATSRGATGGSSKYF. For the CDR3, the DNA is TGTGCCACCAGCAGAGGGGCGACAGGGGGCTCCTCCAAGTACTTC. This sequence joins TRBV15 and TRBJ2-4; 10 positions match TRBD1. Germline CDR1 LNHNV, CDR2 YYDKDF (reference sequence). Trimming took 1 base from V and 14 from J; bases not matched to a gene: 11. CDR3 size: 15 residues. The variable domain in full, with the rest retrieved from reference TRBV15 and TRBJ2-4, is DAMVIQNPRYQVTQFGKPVTLSCSQTLNHNVMYWYQQKSSQAPKLLFHYYDKDFNNEADTPDNFQSRRPNTSFCFLDIRSPGLGDTAMYLCATSRGATGGSSKYFGAGTRLSVL.

The chain recombines TRBV4-3 with TRBJ1-5, with D uncertain. V gave up 4 bases and J gave up 6 bases, with 16 bases separating them. Germline V CDR1 and CDR2: LGHNA, YSLEER. The CDR3 sequence is 15 residues long. The CDR3 reads CASSPTSARGQPQHF. Written as DNA, the CDR3 is TGCGCCAGCAGCCCGACCAGTGCCCGGGGTCAGCCCCAGCATTTT.

The chain carries TRBV11-2 and TRBJ2-1; TRBD2 aligns across 8 bases. V shed 1 base and J 4 bases; nucleotides not matched to a gene: 6. This CDR3 region has 16 residues. Germline-derived CDR1 and CDR2 are SGHAT and FQNNGV. CDR3 nucleotide sequence: TGTGCCAGCAGCTTAGGTCGGCTAGCGGGTTACAATGAGCAGTTCTTC. Translation: CASSLGRLAGYNEQFF. The whole variable domain, filled in from reference TRBV11-2 and TRBJ2-1, reads EAGVAQSPRYKIIEKRQSVAFWCNPISGHATLYWYQQILGQGPKLLIQFQNNGVVDDSQLPKDRFSAERLKGVDSTLKIQPAKLEDSAVYLCASSLGRLAGYNEQFFGPGTRLTVL.

The chain recombines TRBV7-3 with TRBJ1-1; no firm D call. Germline V gives CDR1 SGHTA, CDR2 FQGTGA. The germline V and J ends were trimmed by 5 bases and 2 bases, with 18 bases remaining between them. CDR3 length: 16 residues. CDR3 sequence (DNA): TGTGCCAGCAGCCAATACCCTCGGGAAATAAACACTGAAGCTTTCTTT. Its protein product is CASSQYPREINTEAFF.

V gene TRBV4-1 combines with J gene TRBJ2-3; 11 bases are a match to TRBD2. The CDR3 is 17 amino acids. J was trimmed by 2 bases and V by 0 bases; bases with no gene match: 4. CDR1 and CDR2 from the germline V gene are MGHRA and YSYEKL. CDR3 residues: CASSQEGTSGFTDTQYF. DNA of the CDR3: TGCGCCAGCAGCCAAGAGGGGACTAGCGGATTCACAGATACGCAGTATTTT.

The chain links TRBV28 to TRBJ1-5; D might be TRBD1 (6 bases). The V gene lost 3 bases and the J gene lost 3 bases, with 15 bases spanning the gap. Per germline, CDR1 MDHEN and CDR2 SYDVKM. This CDR3 has 16 residues. The CDR3 reads CASSLVQGGFNQPQHF. CDR3 in DNA: TGTGCCAGCAGTTTGGTACAGGGAGGGTTCAATCAGCCCCAGCATTTT.

The V and J genes are TRBV7-2 and TRBJ2-2; weak D call: TRBD2 (6 bases). Germline loops: CDR1 SGHTA, CDR2 FQGNSA. The CDR3 has 14 residues. V was trimmed by 6 bases and J by 2 bases, leaving 10 bases between them. CDR3 amino acids: CASRRDSNTGELFF. Here the CDR3 DNA reads TGTGCCAGCAGACGGGACTCTAACACCGGGGAGCTGTTTTTT.

The chain is built from TRBV28 and TRBJ2-3; TRBD2 is a possible D gene (5 bases). Germline V gene data show CDR1 as MDHEN and CDR2 as SYDVKM. The germline V and J ends were trimmed by 2 bases and 6 bases, with 24 bases remaining between them. The CDR3 runs 18 residues. Here the CDR3 DNA reads TGTGCCAGCAGTTTAAAGGCTTTGGCAGGTCTTCGCGGGGATACGCAGTATTTT. Its protein is CASSLKALAGLRGDTQYF.

V usage is TRBV25-1 and J usage is TRBJ2-3; 7 bases agree with TRBD1. CDR1 and CDR2 from the germline V gene are MGHDK and SYGVNS. The CDR3 length is 14 residues. With 5 bases clipped from V and 1 base from J, the junction kept 3 bases outside the gene matches. The CDR3 loop reads CASSRTGGTDTQYF. The DNA of the CDR3 is TGTGCCAGCAGTAGGACAGGAGGCACAGATACGCAGTATTTT.

This chain links TRBV27 with TRBJ1-6; 7 bases are shared with TRBD1. The CDR3 consists of 14 residues. V dropped 2 bases and J dropped 10; count of bases not matched to a gene: 5. CDR1 is MNHEY and CDR2 is SMNVEV in the germline V gene (reference sequence). CDR3 nucleotide sequence: TGTGCCAGCAGTTTAGACAGGGTTGGGTCACCCCTCCACTTT. It encodes CASSLDRVGSPLHF.

V is TRBV18 and J is TRBJ1-2; weak D call: TRBD1 (6 bases). The CDR3 spans 15 residues. The germline CDR1 and CDR2 sequences are KGHSH and LQKENI. V was cut by 5 bases and J by 5 bases, with 18 bases left in between. CDR3 in amino acids: CASSADTGLAYGYTF. The DNA of the CDR3 is TGTGCCAGCTCAGCCGATACAGGGTTAGCTTATGGCTACACCTTC.

The CDR3 sequence is CASSFPTSGGLTDTQYF. Here the CDR3 DNA reads TGTGCCAGCAGCTTTCCGACTAGCGGGGGGCTCACAGATACGCAGTATTTT. The V call is TRBV7-3, the J call TRBJ2-3, with 13 bases aligning to TRBD2. The CDR3 sequence is 17 residues long. With 3 bases clipped from V and 2 bases from J, the junction kept 5 bases outside the gene matches. The germline V gene has CDR1 SGHTA and CDR2 FQGTGA.